This is a list of T cell receptor beta chains from one sample in a study of blood T cell repertoires in COVID-19. Assay: immunoSEQ multiplex PCR; the TCRdb copy retains only in-frame clones and omits some. The sample has over 100,000 clones, about 81% seen once; the top ten hold 7.9%. The sequenced sample was peripheral blood. The receptors stem from a man between 65 and 79 years old with acute or convalescent COVID-19. The CDR3 runs from the conserved cysteine through the conserved F or W. D genes are given only for firm matches. Some rows mark clone size as missing; the rest say once, few, many or name a class of expanded clone.

TRBJ2-7 16 TRBV25-1 . . TGTGCCAGCAGTGAATTGGTGGGGCCCACCTCCTACGAGCAGTACTTC CASSELVGPTSYEQYF
TRBJ1-2 13 TRBV24-1 TRBD1 . TGTGCCACCAGTGACTGGACAGGGGTCGGCTACACCTTC CATSDWTGVGYTF
TRBJ1-1 15 TRBV6-5 . . TGTGCCAGCAGTTACGGGGCGAGGTCGGCCACTGAAGCTTTCTTT CASSYGARSATEAFF
TRBJ1-5 15 TRBV5-8 . few TGTGCCAGCAGCCCAAACTATGACAGATATCAGCCCCAGCATTTT CASSPNYDRYQPQHF
TRBJ1-2 14 TRBV29-1 TRBD1 . TGCAGCGCCGACAGGGGGTCCTTTAACTATGGCTACACCTTC CSADRGSFNYGYTF
TRBJ2-7 12 TRBV28 . . TGTGCCAGCAGTTTAAAGGGGTACGAGCAGTACTTC CASSLKGYEQYF
TRBJ1-2 15 TRBV6-5 . . TGTGCCAGCAGTTACTTGTACCGGGACAACGGGGGCTACACCTTC CASSYLYRDNGGYTF
TRBJ1-3 16 TRBV5-1 . . TGCGCCAGCAGCTTGGCGGGGATTCGGTTCGGAAACACCATATATTTT CASSLAGIRFGNTIYF
TRBJ2-2 16 TRBV6-5 . . TGTGCCAGCAGTTACTCCCCAGGCTCGAACACCGGGGAGCTGTTTTTT CASSYSPGSNTGELFF
TRBJ2-3 15 TRBV3-1/TRBV3-2 TRBD2 . TGTGCCAGCAGCCGTCTAGCGGGGAGCACAGATACGCAGTATTTT CASSRLAGSTDTQYF
TRBJ2-7 14 TRBV5-1 . . TGCGCCAGCAGCAGCCAAGACAGTTCCTACGAGCAGTACTTC CASSSQDSSYEQYF
TRBJ1-4 12 TRBV2 . . TGTGCCAGCATTGGGCTCGATGAAAAACTGTTTTTT CASIGLDEKLFF
TRBJ2-7 12 TRBV3-1/TRBV3-2 . . TGTGCCAGCAGCCGCACCAGGGGCGAGCAGTACTTC CASSRTRGEQYF
TRBJ1-4 15 TRBV5-1 . . TGCGCCAGCAGCTCTCAGGGGTTTGGTAATGAAAAACTGTTTTTT CASSSQGFGNEKLFF
TRBJ2-1 13 TRBV12-3/TRBV12-4 TRBD2 few TGTGCCAGCAGTCCAGCGGGGTCTATTCGCCCTATCTTC CASSPAGSIRPIF
TRBJ1-6 14 TRBV6-5 TRBD1 . TGTGCCAGCAGTCCGGACAGGGCAGGTTCACCCCTCCACTTT CASSPDRAGSPLHF
TRBJ1-5 14 TRBV7-9 . . TGTGCCAGCACCGGAGGGACGGCCAATCAGCCCCAGCATTTT CASTGGTANQPQHF
TRBJ2-4 18 TRBV7-9 . once TGTGCCAGCAGCTGGGTGACAGGTGGGGCAAACCGCAAAAACATTCAGTACTTC CASSWVTGGANRKNIQYF
TRBJ1-1 17 TRBV9 TRBD1 . TGTGCCAGCAGCGGACGAACAGGGGTAATAGGGAACACTGAAGCTTTCTTT CASSGRTGVIGNTEAFF
TRBJ1-2 14 TRBV5-4 TRBD1 . TGTGCCAGCAGCCCCAGGGGACAGGGGGATGCCCACACCTTC CASSPRGQGDAHTF
TRBJ1-1 11 TRBV5-6 . few TGTGCCAGCAGCTTTAATACTGAAGCTTTCTTT CASSFNTEAFF
TRBJ2-1 14 TRBV3-1/TRBV3-2 . . TGTGCCAGCAGCCCCCCGAGCTCCTACAATGAGCAGTTCTTC CASSPPSSYNEQFF
TRBJ1-5 10 TRBV20-1 . few TGCAGTGCTAGGTACATATCAGAGCATTTT CSARYISEHF
TRBJ2-7 15 TRBV5-1 . . TGCGCCAGCAGCCCGGGCGGGGTTAGCTCCTACGAGCAGTACTTC CASSPGGVSSYEQYF
TRBJ1-1 13 TRBV3-1/TRBV3-2 . . TGTGCCAGCACCATGAGCAGGGTTCCTGAAGCTTTCTTT CASTMSRVPEAFF
TRBJ2-7 13 TRBV10-3 TRBD1 . TGTGCCACCCAGGGACAGGGAGGCTACGAGCAGTACTTC CATQGQGGYEQYF
TRBJ2-6 15 TRBV2 . . TGTGCCAGCAGTGAACCCCGGGCTGGGGCCAACGTCCTGACTTTC CASSEPRAGANVLTF
TRBJ1-1 13 TRBV5-1 . . TGCGCCAGCAGCTTGTGGACAGCAACTGAAGCTTTCTTT CASSLWTATEAFF
TRBJ2-3 16 TRBV5-4 TRBD2 . TGTGCCAGCAGCAGAAGCGGGAGAACTGGCACAGATACGCAGTATTTT CASSRSGRTGTDTQYF
TRBJ2-4 13 TRBV28 . . TGTGCCTGTGGGGGGGCGAGTAAAAACATTCAGTACTTC CACGGASKNIQYF
TRBJ2-2 13 TRBV10-3 . . TGTGCCATCAGTGGCATCGGCACCGGGGAGCTGTTTTTT CAISGIGTGELFF
TRBJ1-2 11 TRBV7-9 . . TGTGCCAGCAGCTTAGGACAGCTCTACACCTTC CASSLGQLYTF
TRBJ1-1 15 TRBV5-5 TRBD1 . TGTGCCAGCAGCGTAAGACAGGGGATGGACACTGAAGCTTTCTTT CASSVRQGMDTEAFF
TRBJ2-3 12 TRBV5-1 . . TGCGCCAGCAGAGAGGGCGCAGATACGCAGTATTTT CASREGADTQYF
TRBJ1-1 17 TRBV4-2 TRBD1 . TGTGCCAGCAGCCAAGCCGGGACAGGAATATTGAACACTGAAGCTTTCTTT CASSQAGTGILNTEAFF
TRBJ1-2 15 TRBV3-1/TRBV3-2 . . TGTGCCAGCAGCCAAGGCTCTGGCATTTCCTATGGCTACACCTTC CASSQGSGISYGYTF
TRBJ2-5 11 TRBV7-9 . . TGTGCCAGCAGCGAGCGAGAGACCCAGTACTTC CASSERETQYF
TRBJ1-2 12 TRBV2 . . TGTGCCAGCGACAGGAATAACTATGGCTACACCTTC CASDRNNYGYTF
TRBJ1-4 15 TRBV2 . . TGTGCCAGCAGTAAAAACCCGGTATCTAATGAAAAACTGTTTTTT CASSKNPVSNEKLFF
TRBJ2-7 13 TRBV12-3/TRBV12-4 TRBD1 . TGTGCCAGCAGGGGACAGGGGGGTGGTGAGCAGTACTTC CASRGQGGGEQYF
TRBJ2-7 15 TRBV6-5 TRBD1 . TGTGCCAGCAGTTACGGACAGGGGTCTACCTACGAGCAGTACTTC CASSYGQGSTYEQYF
TRBJ2-1 12 TRBV5-1 . . TGCGCCAGCAGCGCCAGGTTGAATGAGCAGTTCTTC CASSARLNEQFF
TRBJ1-2 15 TRBV6-5 . . TGTGCCAGCAGTTACTCGATCAGGGCGGTGGGTGGCTACACCTTC CASSYSIRAVGGYTF
TRBJ2-5 17 TRBV28 TRBD2 . TGTGCCAGCACCCCGCGGGGGGGAGGGCCCTCCGGGGAGACCCAGTACTTC CASTPRGGGPSGETQYF
TRBJ1-2 12 TRBV4-2 . . TGTGCCAGCAGCCCGGGGGGGCATGGCTACACCTTC CASSPGGHGYTF
TRBJ1-3 15 TRBV5-1 . . TGCGCCAGCAGCTTACAGGGTATCACTGGAAACACCATATATTTT CASSLQGITGNTIYF
TRBJ2-3 15 TRBV28 . once TGTGCCAGCAGTTTAGGGGAGGCAGACACAGATACGCAGTATTTT CASSLGEADTDTQYF
TRBJ2-7 14 TRBV3-1/TRBV3-2 . . TGTGCCAGGTCGCCAGGAGGGGGCACCTACGAGCAGTACTTC CARSPGGGTYEQYF
TRBJ2-5 14 TRBV9 TRBD2 . TGTGCCAGCAGCCCGGGACTAGTAATAGAGACCCAGTACTTC CASSPGLVIETQYF
TRBJ2-2 16 TRBV7-9 TRBD1 . TGTGCCAGCAGCTTAGGAGGGACAGGACGGACCGGGGAGCTGTTTTTT CASSLGGTGRTGELFF
TRBJ2-3 12 TRBV28 TRBD2 . TGTGCCAGCAGTCTCCCTAGCGGGACGCAGTATTTT CASSLPSGTQYF
TRBJ1-5 14 TRBV2 . . TGTGCCAGCAGCCCCCTCGGGTCCGGTCAGCCCCAGCATTTT CASSPLGSGQPQHF
TRBJ1-1 12 TRBV2 . . TGTGCCAGCAGTGAGAACAGCCCCGAAGCTTTCTTT CASSENSPEAFF
TRBJ2-7 12 TRBV19 TRBD1 . TGTGCCAGTAGTCCAGACAGGGGCGAGCAGTACTTC CASSPDRGEQYF
TRBJ1-1 13 TRBV29-1 . . TGCAGCGTTGAAGCACAGGATAACACTGAAGCTTTCTTT CSVEAQDNTEAFF
TRBJ2-4 15 TRBV27 . . TGTGCCAGCAGTTGGGGGGGGGCCGGGAAAAACATTCAGTACTTC CASSWGGAGKNIQYF
TRBJ1-5 17 TRBV19 TRBD1 . TGTGCCAGTAGTATAGATCTATGGGGACAGGGCAATCAGCCCCAGCATTTT CASSIDLWGQGNQPQHF